This T cell receptor beta chain came from a study of T cell responses to AZD1222 COVID-19 vaccine. Study-wide points: CD4 TCRs associated with vaccination spanned spike, dominating at 160-218 and 743-854. Nearly half of spike-specific TCRs reportedly target variant regions that are unmutated in the B.1.351 and B.1.1.7 variants. The study found Spike-specific TCR breadth and depth rose after two AZD1222 doses.

V shed 2 bases and J 0 bases; nucleotides not matched to a gene: 5. In germline, CDR1 is MNHEY, CDR2 SVGAGI. The CDR3 loop spans 16 amino acids. Second-dose intervals near 4 or 12 weeks were combined. Turning to this clone: Its antigen is unidentified.

This table comes from immunoSEQ multiplex PCR, and its TCRdb copy is limited to in-frame clones, with some not included. The sample records fewer than 120,000 clones, around 93% being singletons. The clonotype comes from an adult who received the AZD1222 COVID-19 vaccine. The rearrangement uses TRBV6-5 and TRBJ2-3, with 7 bases fitting TRBD1. Sequencing was performed on peripheral blood, taken 28 days after the second AZD1222 dose. CDR3 residues: CASSYNRGRSTDTQYF. The CDR3 DNA reads TGTGCCAGCAGTTACAACAGGGGCCGTAGCACAGATACGCAGTATTTT.